This TCR beta chain was profiled in a study of T cell responses to AZD1222 COVID-19 vaccine. Background on the study: Second doses that came at about 4 or about 12 weeks were put together. Broader study findings: Donors were chiefly white British, with a greater number of females, and clonal diversity was perhaps underestimated. Nearly half of the spike-specific TCRs reportedly recognize variant regions that carry no mutations. Dominant at 160-218 and 743-854, vaccine-associated CD4 TCRs also spanned spike.

Trimming took 0 bases from V and 3 from J, leaving 12 bases between them. The germline V gene encodes CDR1 SGHNT and CDR2 YENEEA. This CDR3 contains 15 residues. Repertoires were generated with immunoSEQ multiplex PCR, while TCRdb's copy carries only in-frame clones and drops some. The sample contains 63,000 or so clones, roughly 87% of which appear only once. With respect to this clone: Its antigen remains unknown.

The J gene is TRBJ2-7, the V gene TRBV11-3, with D perhaps TRBD1 (5 bases). This material consisted of peripheral blood, taken on day 0 of AZD1222 vaccination. This clonotype was sampled from an adult in good health. The chain's CDR3 is CASSLEAGKIYEQYF. The CDR3 nucleotides are TGTGCCAGCAGCTTAGAGGCAGGGAAAATCTACGAGCAGTACTTC.